The T cell receptor (beta chain) described here comes from a study of cytomegalovirus exposure and HLA in healthy donors. Study in general: A preliminary data release comprised tens of millions of unique TCRs obtained from HLA-typed donors. Findings of the study overall: When a later analysis compared HLA-associated TCR beta chains with equally common others, the HLA-associated chains turned out to be more clonally expanded and to have lower generation probabilities. A later analysis reportedly found fewer N-insertions in an Asian-associated ancestry cluster than the roughly 730-donor mean. Association of approximately 16,000 TCR beta sequences with HLA alleles was found at 0.05 false discovery rate in a later analysis.

Researchers ran the PCR with 60 Vbeta and 13 Jbeta primers. Only in-frame clones appear in the TCRdb table, and some are missing; sequencing was by immunoSEQ multiplex PCR. Found here are 80,000 to 100,000 clones, 70% to 80% of them singletons; the top ten hold around 3.5%. A note on this clone: Antigen: not known.

This TCR was recovered from a man aged 35 to 55 in good health and CMV-seronegative. Sequencing was performed on PBMCs.

CDR3 bases: TGTGCCAGTAGCCCTCTCAGGGGAGACACTGAAGCTTTCTTT. Residues: CASSPLRGDTEAFF. The V gene is TRBV19, the J gene TRBJ1-1, with D possibly TRBD1 on 6 matching bases. Germline V gene sequence: CDR1 LNHDA, CDR2 SQIVND (reference sequence). Trimming took off 6 bases at V and 3 bases at J, with 14 bases between the two ends. This CDR3 spans 14 amino acids.